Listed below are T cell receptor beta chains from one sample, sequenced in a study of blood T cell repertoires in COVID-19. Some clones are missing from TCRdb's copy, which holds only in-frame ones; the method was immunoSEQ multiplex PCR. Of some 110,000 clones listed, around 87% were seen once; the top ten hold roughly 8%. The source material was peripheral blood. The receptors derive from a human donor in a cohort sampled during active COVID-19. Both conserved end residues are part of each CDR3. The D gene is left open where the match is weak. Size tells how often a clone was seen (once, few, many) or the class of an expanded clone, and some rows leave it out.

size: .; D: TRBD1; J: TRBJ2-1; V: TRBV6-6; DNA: TGTGCCAGCAGTCCGCCGGGACAGGCCTACAATGAGCAGTTCTTC; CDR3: CASSPPGQAYNEQFF
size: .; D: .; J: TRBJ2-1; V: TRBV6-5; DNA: TGTGCCAGCAGTTACTCGCGGCGCGGGGCCACCAATGAGCAGTTCTTC; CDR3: CASSYSRRGATNEQFF
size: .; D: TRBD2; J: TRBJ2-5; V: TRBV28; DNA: TGTGCCAGCAGAGCGGGAGGACGAGTAGAGACCCAGTACTTC; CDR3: CASRAGGRVETQYF
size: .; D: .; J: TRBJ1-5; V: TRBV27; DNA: TGTGCCAGCAGGGGGGGGGAATATAGCAATCAGCCCCAGCATTTT; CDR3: CASRGGEYSNQPQHF
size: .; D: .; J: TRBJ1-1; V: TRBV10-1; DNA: TGCGACTACGGGAGGCTGAACACTGAAGCTTTCTTT; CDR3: CDYGRLNTEAFF
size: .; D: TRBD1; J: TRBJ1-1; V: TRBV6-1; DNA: TGTGCCAGCAGTGGAGTAACGACAGGGAAGAACACTGAAGCTTTCTTT; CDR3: CASSGVTTGKNTEAFF
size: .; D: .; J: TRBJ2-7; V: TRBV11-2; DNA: TGTGCCAGCAGCTTAGGCTTCGGACAATCCTACGAGCAGTACTTC; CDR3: CASSLGFGQSYEQYF
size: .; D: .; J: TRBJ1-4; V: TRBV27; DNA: TGTGCCAGCAGACCGGGACGGGGGAATGAAAAACTGTTTTTT; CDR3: CASRPGRGNEKLFF
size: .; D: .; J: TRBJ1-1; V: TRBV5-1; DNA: TGCGCCAGCAGCCCGGGACTTATGAACACTGAAGCTTTCTTT; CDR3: CASSPGLMNTEAFF
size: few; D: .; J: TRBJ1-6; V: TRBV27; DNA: TGTGCCAGCAGTTTCGTCCCTGACAGGAGTAATTCACCCCTCCACTTT; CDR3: CASSFVPDRSNSPLHF
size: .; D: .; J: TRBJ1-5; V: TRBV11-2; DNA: TGTGCCAGCAGCCGCCCCGGGAGCAATCAGCCCCAGCATTTT; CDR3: CASSRPGSNQPQHF
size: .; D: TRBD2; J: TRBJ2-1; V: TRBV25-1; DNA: TGTGCCAGCAGTGAGCTAGCGGGAGGGCCTAATGGTGAGCAGTTCTTC; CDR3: CASSELAGGPNGEQFF
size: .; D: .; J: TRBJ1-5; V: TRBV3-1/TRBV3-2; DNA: TGTGCCAGCAGCCACCAAAGGGGAAGCAATCAGCCCCAGCATTTT; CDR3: CASSHQRGSNQPQHF
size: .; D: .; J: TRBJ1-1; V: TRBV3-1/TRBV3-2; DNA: TGTGCCAGCAGCAGGACAACGAACACTGAAGCTTTCTTT; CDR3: CASSRTTNTEAFF
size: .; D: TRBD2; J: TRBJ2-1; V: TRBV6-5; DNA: TGTGCCAGCAGATCCATAGCGGGAGGGAGGAATGAGCAGTTCTTC; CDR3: CASRSIAGGRNEQFF
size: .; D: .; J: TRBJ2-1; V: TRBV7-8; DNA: TGTGCCAGCCTCCTCAGCAGGGTCGATTTCAATGAGCAGTTCTTC; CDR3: CASLLSRVDFNEQFF
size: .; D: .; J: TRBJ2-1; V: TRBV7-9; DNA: TGTGCCAGCAGCCAATGGAGGGGATCCTCCTACAATGAGCAGTTCTTC; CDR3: CASSQWRGSSYNEQFF
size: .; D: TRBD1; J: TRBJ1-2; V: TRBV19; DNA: TGTGCCAGTAGTGCCCGACAGGGGGATGGGGGCTACACCTTC; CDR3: CASSARQGDGGYTF
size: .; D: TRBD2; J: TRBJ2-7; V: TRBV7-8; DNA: TGTGCCAGCAGCAAACTAGCGGCGAGCTCCTACGAGCAGTACTTC; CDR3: CASSKLAASSYEQYF
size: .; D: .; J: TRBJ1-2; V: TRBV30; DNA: TGTGCCTGGAGTATACAGACAGACTATGGCTACACCTTC; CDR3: CAWSIQTDYGYTF
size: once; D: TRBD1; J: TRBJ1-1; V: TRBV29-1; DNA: TGCAGCGTGATATCACCCTACAGGGGAAACACTGAAGCTTTCTTT; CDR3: CSVISPYRGNTEAFF
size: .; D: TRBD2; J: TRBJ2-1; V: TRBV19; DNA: TGTGCCAGTACCAAGACTAGCGGGCAACCCAATGAGCAGTTCTTC; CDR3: CASTKTSGQPNEQFF
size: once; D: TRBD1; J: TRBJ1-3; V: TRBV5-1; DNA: TGCGCCAGCAGCTCATCAGGGGGCTCTGAAAACACCATATATTTT; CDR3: CASSSSGGSENTIYF